The following is a T cell receptor (beta chain) sequence with its context. The target of this receptor is not known. It has no much larger one-base neighbor in the sample; base qualities were not kept. The data belong to a study of blood T cell repertoires in COVID-19 (dated by TCRdb to about 2020). Study-wide context: Collaborator samples came from the United States, Italy and Spain and covered acute and convalescent phases of COVID-19. The material from the prospective study consisted of cDNA or gDNA derived from T cells, B-cell-depleted T cells, or PBMCs. Subjects who had been exposed to COVID-19, were actively infected with it, or had recovered from it provided the deeply sampled blood TCRbeta repertoires that made up the dataset. The repertoires were made available in a free public database intended to serve as a resource for research on the immune response to SARS-CoV-2. Samples were obtained from the ongoing ImmuneRACE study (first 160 participants) and from some 1,300 subjects provided by 6 global collaborators. Sample metadata almost always included a de-identified subject ID, COVID-19 status, age in years and sex. HLA class I and class II types, where available, came from metadata supplied by the sample provider rather than from assay-based typing.

CDR1 SGHVS and CDR2 FQNEAQ were looked up in the germline V gene. V is clipped by 1 base and J by 3 bases, and the sequence between their germline boundaries is 6 bases long. The CDR3 runs 13 residues from the cysteine to the phenylalanine. The only DNA kept is the CDR3, 39 bases in frame from the first base. TCRbeta CDR3 regions were amplified from genomic DNA by means of the immunoSEQ Assay, a bias-controlled multiplex PCR. Under the source paper's analysis protocol: Within the assay, amplification of reference gene primers was used to estimate how many nucleated cells each sample contained. To quantify the absolute abundance of each unique TCRbeta CDR3 rearrangement, sequence reads were collapsed and filtered. Productive Simpson clonality was computed per sample as the square root of Simpson's diversity index over productive rearrangements. Imported from immuneACCESS, the table was reduced by TCRdb to in-frame sequences with V and J called. These copies leave out some clones; in studies compared against another copy, an unresolved V gene accounts for under half, and the cause of the remainder is not known. The DNA gave D and trimming, while V, J and clone size come from that table. This sample lists around 380,000 clones; approximately 87% were detected once. The ten largest clones take up roughly 1.4% of the sample.

Findings and caveats that apply to the study as a whole: The quantity of clinical and demographic metadata differed by source and by participant and was supplied without curation.

In the prospective study, participants were about 18 to 100 years old, resided in fewer than 25 geographic areas of the United States, and were enrolled through a virtual design. To assign participants to cohorts, the prospective study relied on clinical history that participants themselves reported in a screening survey and a study questionnaire. Recovered participants in ImmuneRACE Cohort 3 were defined by two consecutive negative NP/OP PCR tests, clearance by a healthcare professional, or resolution of symptoms. Mobile phlebotomists in the prospective study collected whole blood, serum and a nasopharyngeal or oropharyngeal swab from every participant. Additional blood draws and questionnaires over an approximately two-month period could optionally be provided by prospective study participants. Before DNA extraction, blood samples from the prospective study were shipped at room temperature or frozen.

The sequence came from a man aged 25-45 years who had recovered from COVID-19. The specimen was PBMCs or T cells enriched from blood (not recorded which). The chain employs TRBV7-8 and TRBJ1-2, and TRBD1 may be the D gene, going by 5 matching bases. The bases are TGTGCCAGCAGCTTAGGACAGTACTATGGCTACACCTTC. This is translated as CASSLGQYYGYTF. With the portions outside the CDR3 filled from the reference TRBV7-8 and TRBJ1-2 genes, the complete variable region becomes GAGVSQSPRYKVAKRGQDVALRCDPISGHVSLFWYQQALGQGPEFLTYFQNEAQLDKSGLPSDRFFAERPEGSVSTLKIQRTQQEDSAVYLCASSLGQYYGYTFGSGTRLTVV.